This TCR beta chain was documented in a study of blood T cell repertoires in COVID-19. Germline V gene data show CDR1 as MGHDK and CDR2 as SYGVNS. CDR3 size: 15 residues. The trim removed 4 bases at V and 1 base at J, leaving 3 bases unmatched. Clones were read by immunoSEQ multiplex PCR, and TCRdb kept only the in-frame ones, dropping some. The sample holds under 300,000 clones, less than 85% seen once. The TCR sequence derives from a man aged 55 to 70 who had recovered from COVID-19. Sequencing input: peripheral blood. This chain connects TRBV25-1 to TRBJ1-1; 10 nucleotides align to TRBD1. The CDR3 nucleotides read TGTGCCAGCAGTGGGAGACAGGGGGCGAACACTGAAGCTTTCTTT. Its translation: CASSGRQGANTEAFF.